One and the same sample provided the 24 T cell receptor beta chains below, sequenced in a study of T cells in Graves' hyperthyroidism and ophthalmopathy. Amplification yielded TCR beta CDR3 regions, with RNA transcripts as the source. During a first-round RT-PCR of the TCR CDR3, the HTBI primer set was used. TCRdb recomputed calls from the multiplex PCR reads with MiXCR, one row per CDR3 protein. Among roughly 250,000 distinct CDR3 sequences listed, about 20% were seen once. Material: blood. The source of these receptors is a man in his thirties or forties with Graves' ophthalmopathy.

The table lists this clonotype with a few counts. The chain carries TRBV24-1 and TRBJ1-5; 7 nucleotides match TRBD1. With 4 bases clipped from V and 3 bases from J, the junction kept 8 bases outside the gene matches. This CDR3 spans 16 amino acids. Germline assignment: CDR1 KGHDR and CDR2 SFDVKD. The CDR3 DNA is TGTGCCACCAGTGACCGTGGGACAGTGGACAATCAGCCCCAGCATTTT. Protein product: CATSDRGTVDNQPQHF.

In this sample, this clonotype turned up many times. The rearrangement uses TRBV28 and TRBJ2-7, with 9 bases matching TRBD1. CDR3 length equals 15 residues. V lost 4 bases to trimming and J lost 0 bases; unmatched junction nucleotides: 4. Germline V gene data show CDR1 as MDHEN and CDR2 as SYDVKM. CDR3: CASSSPGQGSYEQYF. CDR3 DNA: TGTGCCAGCAGTTCTCCGGGACAGGGCTCCTACGAGCAGTACTTC.

Only a few counts were recorded for this clonotype. The rearrangement uses TRBV28 and TRBJ1-5; TRBD1 might be the D (6 bases). Trimming took off 5 bases at V and 6 bases at J, with 11 bases between the two ends. The CDR3 has 13 residues. Germline-derived CDR1 and CDR2 are MDHEN and SYDVKM. Here the CDR3 reads CASSLNRVQPQHF. The CDR3 nucleotides are TGTGCCAGCAGTCTGAACAGGGTTCAGCCCCAGCATTTT.

The table lists this clonotype with a few counts. The J gene is TRBJ2-7, the V gene TRBV4-1; perhaps TRBD1 as D (6 bases). Germline values: CDR1 MGHRA, CDR2 YSYEKL. The CDR3 consists of 15 residues. V was shortened by 1 base and J by 0 bases, with 10 bases between the two germline ends. The CDR3 DNA follows: TGCGCCAGCAGCCAAGGGGGACAAGCCTCCTACGAGCAGTACTTC. It codes for CASSQGGQASYEQYF.

This clonotype was seen ten or more times. The chain carries TRBV30 and TRBJ2-1; D is ambiguous. Germline-derived CDR1 and CDR2 are GTSNPN and SVGIG (reference sequence). The CDR3 is made up of 13 amino acids. The V gene lost 0 bases and the J gene lost 5 bases, with 8 bases spanning the gap. CDR3 coding DNA: TGTGCCTGGAGTGTTCAGTTCGACAATGAGCAGTTCTTC. This translates into CAWSVQFDNEQFF.

This clonotype was counted once. The CDR3: CASSPMAGVEEEFF. Here the CDR3 DNA reads TGTGCCAGCTCACCGATGGCAGGGGTTGAGGAGGAGTTCTTC. This chain joins TRBV18 and TRBJ2-1; tentative D call: TRBD1 (6 bases). Trimming stripped 3 bases from V and 14 bases from J, with 20 bases between. This CDR3 is built from 14 residues. CDR1 KGHSH and CDR2 LQKENI come from the germline V gene.

V and J are TRBV10-3 and TRBJ1-2; a weak D match, TRBD1 (6 bases). Deletions cut 5 bases from V and 3 bases from J, with 10 bases between. The CDR3 has 13 amino acids. Germline V gives CDR1 ENHRY, CDR2 SYGVKD. CDR3: CAISQGTYYGYTF. The CDR3 nucleotides are TGTGCCATCAGTCAGGGGACCTACTATGGCTACACCTTC.

This clonotype was seen a handful of times. V is TRBV19 and J is TRBJ2-1; 7 bases map to TRBD2. From germline, CDR1 is LNHDA and CDR2 SQIVND (reference sequence). The CDR3 is 15 amino acids. After removal of 6 bases from V and 7 bases from J, the junction contained 12 bases not matched to a gene. Written as DNA, the CDR3 is TGTGCCAGTAGACCATCAGGGAGGGCGTGGAATGAGCAGTTCTTC. Amino acid sequence: CASRPSGRAWNEQFF.

This clonotype was seen once. The rearrangement links TRBV5-1 to TRBJ2-3; TRBD2 aligns across 8 bases. In germline, CDR1 is SGHRS, CDR2 YFSETQ. This CDR3 contains 15 residues. The junction had 6 bases not matched to a gene; V was cut back by 0 bases and J by 6 bases. CDR3 sequence: CASSLGAGGLDTQYF. The CDR3 DNA reads TGCGCCAGCAGCTTGGGGGCGGGGGGCCTGGATACGCAGTATTTT.

The chain links TRBV6-1 to TRBJ1-6, with D tentatively TRBD1 (6 bases). The CDR3 is 15 amino acids. Trimming stripped 0 bases from V and 7 bases from J, with 10 bases between. Per germline, CDR1 MNHNS and CDR2 SASEGT. The CDR3 reads CASSEATGRNSPLHF. CDR3 nucleotides: TGTGCCAGCAGTGAAGCGACAGGAAGAAATTCACCCCTCCACTTT.

This clonotype appeared many times. The V gene is TRBV28, the J gene TRBJ1-6; 10 bases align to TRBD1. Germline V gene data show CDR1 as MDHEN and CDR2 as SYDVKM. The CDR3 loop spans 18 amino acids. The V segment lost 5 bases and the J segment 6 bases; nucleotides outside the gene matches: 13. As DNA, the CDR3 is TGTGCCAGCAGTCAAACCGGGACAGGGGCGGGGGGTAATTCACCCCTCCACTTT. This sequence encodes CASSQTGTGAGGNSPLHF.

Many counts were recorded for this clonotype. The chain couples TRBV28 to TRBJ2-7; 7 bases fit TRBD1. The CDR3 length is 14 residues. J gave up 1 base and V 5 bases, and 5 bases lay outside the gene matches. Germline CDR1 MDHEN, CDR2 SYDVKM. This CDR3 is CASSVRDRSYEQYF. The CDR3 DNA is TGTGCCAGCAGTGTCCGGGACAGATCCTACGAGCAGTACTTC.

This clonotype was observed many times. The gene calls are TRBV5-1 and TRBJ2-1; a possible D gene is TRBD2 (6 bases). V lost 3 bases, J lost 2 bases, and 9 bases lay in between. This CDR3 contains 14 residues. CDR1 and CDR2 (germline): SGHRS, YFSETQ. The CDR3 reads CASSWGETYNEQFF. CDR3 nucleotides: TGCGCCAGCAGCTGGGGGGAAACCTACAATGAGCAGTTCTTC.

This clonotype appeared a few times. The chain joins TRBV7-9 to TRBJ2-1; D uncertain. Germline V lookup: CDR1 SEHNR, CDR2 FQNEAQ (reference sequence). V dropped 0 bases and J dropped 6 bases, with 6 bases sitting between them. The CDR3 extends over 13 amino acids. The CDR3 here is CASSLAASNEQFF. CDR3 sequence (DNA): TGTGCCAGCAGCTTAGCTGCTAGCAATGAGCAGTTCTTC.

This clonotype was seen many times. This rearrangement joins TRBV11-2 to TRBJ2-7, with D possibly matching TRBD1 (6 bases). This CDR3 contains 14 residues. Germline CDR1 and CDR2: SGHAT and FQNNGV. The V end was cut by 4 bases, the J end by 0 bases, with 10 bases between. CDR3 residues: CASSSQGFSYEQYF. Here the CDR3 DNA reads TGTGCCAGCAGCTCACAGGGATTCTCCTACGAGCAGTACTTC. Drawing the rest from reference TRBV11-2 and TRBJ2-7, the complete variable domain is EAGVAQSPRYKIIEKRQSVAFWCNPISGHATLYWYQQILGQGPKLLIQFQNNGVVDDSQLPKDRFSAERLKGVDSTLKIQPAKLEDSAVYLCASSSQGFSYEQYFGPGTRLTVT.

Only one count was recorded for this clonotype. This sequence joins TRBV4-1 and TRBJ2-3; 12 bases match TRBD2. CDR1 and CDR2 from the germline V gene are MGHRA and YSYEKL. The CDR3 length is 17 residues. V was clipped by 3 bases and J by 6 bases; unmatched bases: 10. The CDR3: CASSHARLAGVADTQYF. The CDR3 DNA reads TGCGCCAGCAGCCACGCTAGACTAGCGGGAGTAGCGGATACGCAGTATTTT.

The chain joins TRBV12-3 or TRBV12-4 to TRBJ2-1, with TRBD1 matching 7 bases. This CDR3 region has 14 residues. V was clipped by 5 bases and J by 4 bases; unmatched bases: 5. In DNA form, the CDR3 reads TGTGCCAGCAGTCCTGTGACAGGGTACAATGAGCAGTTCTTC. Amino acid sequence: CASSPVTGYNEQFF.

The CDR3 DNA sequence: TGTGCCAGCAGCTTCCGGGACTCCCGCTCTGGAAACACCATATATTTT. Translated: CASSFRDSRSGNTIYF. This sequence joins TRBV11-1 and TRBJ1-3, with D tentatively TRBD1 (5 bases). This CDR3 is 16 amino acids long. V was shortened by 3 bases and J by 0 bases, with 12 bases between the two germline ends. Germline values: CDR1 SGHAT, CDR2 FQDESV (reference sequence).

Ten or more counts support this clonotype. The V and J genes are TRBV11-2 and TRBJ1-5; D not resolved. Germline V gives CDR1 SGHAT, CDR2 FQNNGV. The CDR3 runs to 13 residues. V was trimmed by 2 bases and J by 2 bases, leaving 4 bases between them. CDR3 protein: CASSLWGNQPQHF. The CDR3, as DNA: TGTGCCAGCAGCTTATGGGGCAATCAGCCCCAGCATTTT.

This clonotype was seen repeatedly, ten times or more. The chain joins TRBV3-1 to TRBJ2-3; D unresolved. This CDR3 has 13 amino acids. Germline V gene data show CDR1 as LGHDT and CDR2 as YNNKEL (reference sequence). V was shortened by 4 bases and J by 7 bases, with 12 bases between the two germline ends. The CDR3 protein is CASSRDPRHTQYF. The CDR3 nucleotides read TGTGCCAGCAGCCGCGATCCTAGGCATACGCAGTATTTT.

The chain links TRBV28 to TRBJ1-5; D is undetermined. V was clipped by 5 bases and J by 4 bases, with 3 bases between them. CDR1 is MDHEN, CDR2 SYDVKM, per germline. The CDR3 is made up of 11 amino acids. CDR3 coding DNA: TGTGCCAGCAGTGAAAATCAGCCCCAGCATTTT. Translated: CASSENQPQHF.

The CDR3 protein is CASSLDPGQPGYTF. The CDR3 DNA sequence: TGCGCCAGCAGCTTGGACCCGGGACAGCCTGGCTACACCTTC. The V call is TRBV5-1, the J call TRBJ1-2, with TRBD1 matching 7 bases. The CDR3 has 14 residues. Germline V gene data show CDR1 as SGHRS and CDR2 as YFSETQ. Losses at the gene ends were 0 bases for V and 7 bases for J; bases not matched to a gene: 6.

This clonotype was seen ten or more times. V is TRBV9 and J is TRBJ1-1; D is unresolved. This CDR3 is 12 amino acids long. V lost 4 bases and J lost 5, with 9 bases in between. The V gene's germline CDR1 is SGDLS and CDR2 YYNGEE. The CDR3 nucleotides are TGTGCCAGCAGCTCGCTGGGTACTGAAGCTTTCTTT. Protein product: CASSSLGTEAFF.

The chain links TRBV6-1 to TRBJ2-5; 7 positions match TRBD1. With V trimmed by 6 bases and J by 2 bases, 9 bases remained unmatched. CDR3 length: 15 amino acids. The germline V gene encodes CDR1 MNHNS and CDR2 SASEGT. In DNA, the CDR3 is TGTGCCAGCAGACCCCTTGGGACAGAGCAAGAGACCCAGTACTTC. It encodes CASRPLGTEQETQYF.